What follows are 2 T cell receptor beta chains derived from one specimen sequenced in a study of shared clonotypes between healthy human individuals. Data came from immunoSEQ multiplex PCR; TCRdb stores just in-frame clones and leaves some out. The sample lists some 450,000 clones; roughly three quarters were seen once. The sample was PBMCs. Receptor source: a woman aged 40 to 49 in good health. Some clones in this sample may be carry-over from other donors' samples.

In the case of this clone: With only one base between it and a far larger clone, this is likely a read error. The conserved phenylalanine or tryptophan is not found at the CDR3 terminus, so this likely reflects a read error. V and J are TRBV4-3 and TRBJ1-4; D remains ambiguous. V lost 0 bases, J lost 7 bases, and 6 bases lay in between. The CDR3 has 13 amino acids. Germline assignment: CDR1 LGHNA and CDR2 YSLEER. This CDR3 is CASSQDSGEKLFL. In nucleotides, the CDR3 is TGCGCCAGCAGCCAAGATAGTGGTGAAAAACTGTTTCTT.

This clone was detected only once. The gene calls are TRBV5-1 and TRBJ1-1; D uncertain. The V and J ends lost 0 bases and 5 bases respectively, with 14 bases between them. CDR3 size: 15 residues. Per germline, CDR1 SGHRS and CDR2 YFSETQ. CDR3 residues: CASSLAGVGGTEAFF. In nucleotides, the CDR3 is TGCGCCAGCAGCTTGGCGGGTGTGGGAGGGACTGAAGCTTTCTTT.